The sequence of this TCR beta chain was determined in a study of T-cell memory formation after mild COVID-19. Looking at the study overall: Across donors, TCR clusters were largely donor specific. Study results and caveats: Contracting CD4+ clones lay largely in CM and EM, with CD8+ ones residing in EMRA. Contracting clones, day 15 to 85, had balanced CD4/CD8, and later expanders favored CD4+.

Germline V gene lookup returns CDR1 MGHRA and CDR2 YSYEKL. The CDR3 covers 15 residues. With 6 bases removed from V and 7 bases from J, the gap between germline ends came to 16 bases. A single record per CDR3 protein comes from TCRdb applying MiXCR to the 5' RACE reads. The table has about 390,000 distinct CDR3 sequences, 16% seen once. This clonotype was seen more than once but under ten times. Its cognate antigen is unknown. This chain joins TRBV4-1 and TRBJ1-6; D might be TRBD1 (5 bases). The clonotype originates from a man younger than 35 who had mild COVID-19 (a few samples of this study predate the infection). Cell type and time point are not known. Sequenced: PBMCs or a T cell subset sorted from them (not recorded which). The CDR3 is CASRLTGTGNSPLHF. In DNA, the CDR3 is TGCGCCAGCAGACTAACCGGGACCGGAAATTCACCCCTCCACTTT.